This TCR beta chain came from a study of T cell repertoires in cytomegalovirus infection. In its sample, this clonotype was seen once. What it binds is unknown. Each CDR3 protein is one row after TCRdb ran MiXCR on the reads. The top ten hold about 39% of the sample, which has about 470,000 distinct CDR3 sequences, approximately 40% seen once. The source of this sequence is a human donor in good health (CMV status not recorded). Some clones in this sample may be carry-over from other donors' samples. Specimen: cultured PBMCs, collected from culture after CMV antigen stimulation.

The CDR3 loop reads CSARDRPNYGYTF. The CDR3, as DNA: TGCAGTGCTAGAGACAGGCCCAACTATGGCTACACCTTC. The chain carries TRBV20-1 and TRBJ1-2, with unresolved D. V was trimmed by 0 bases and J by 2 bases, leaving 7 bases between them. Germline CDR1 is DFQATT and CDR2 is SNEGSKA (reference sequence). The CDR3 loop spans 13 amino acids.